The sequence of this T cell receptor beta chain was determined in a study of radiation and T cells in renal cell carcinoma. Study details: Nephrectomy followed 15 Gy stereotactic body radiation by 4 weeks. Study-level results: From baseline, blood top tumor clonotypes peaked at 2 weeks post-radiation.

The time point is: baseline pretreatment blood. Treatment described: 15 Gy SBRT to primary tumor, nephrectomy 4 weeks later. The tumor was a clear cell renal cell carcinoma. TCRdb's copy holds only in-frame clones and misses some; the assay was immunoSEQ multiplex PCR. Of around 94,000 clones in the sample, 86% were seen once. Remarks on this clone: What it binds is not known.

This TCR derives from a man aged 50 to 60 with renal cell carcinoma. Sequencing used blood, obtained from a patient whose treatment included radiotherapy and nephrectomy.

CDR3 sequence (DNA): TGTGCCAGCAGCCAACACCGTCTGGGGTTAGCCCTTGTGGCCAAAAACATTCAGTACTTC. This codes for CASSQHRLGLALVAKNIQYF. The J gene is TRBJ2-4, the V gene TRBV7-8; D gene ambiguous. From germline, CDR1 is SGHVS and CDR2 FQNEAQ. The CDR3 runs 20 residues. V shed 5 bases and J shed 1 base, with 27 bases lying between them.